This TCR beta chain derives from a study of molecular identifiers for immune sequencing clone quantification. With RNA at 10%, 30% or 50%, naive CD8 libraries came from approximately 20,000 to 980,000 sorted cells. This clonotype was picked up many times. Using its own MiXCR run on the PCR reads, TCRdb lists one record per CDR3 protein. Of about 320,000 distinct CDR3 sequences listed, around a fifth are singletons. V lost 5 bases to trimming and J lost 6 bases; unmatched junction nucleotides: 10. Germline lookup yields CDR1 DFQATT and CDR2 SNEGSKA (reference sequence). The CDR3 covers 14 residues. The chain links TRBV20-1 to TRBJ1-5; 7 bases map to TRBD1. This sequence originates from a human donor in good health. Some libraries in this study had Jurkat cell RNA spiked in. Source material: naive CD8+ T cells from blood, with Jurkat cell RNA spiked in. Subset reported: FACS-sorted CD8+CD4-CCR7+CD45RA+ naive T cells. CDR3 in DNA: TGCAGTGCTGCGGACAGGACAATGATTCAGCCCCAGCATTTT. Translating it yields CSAADRTMIQPQHF.